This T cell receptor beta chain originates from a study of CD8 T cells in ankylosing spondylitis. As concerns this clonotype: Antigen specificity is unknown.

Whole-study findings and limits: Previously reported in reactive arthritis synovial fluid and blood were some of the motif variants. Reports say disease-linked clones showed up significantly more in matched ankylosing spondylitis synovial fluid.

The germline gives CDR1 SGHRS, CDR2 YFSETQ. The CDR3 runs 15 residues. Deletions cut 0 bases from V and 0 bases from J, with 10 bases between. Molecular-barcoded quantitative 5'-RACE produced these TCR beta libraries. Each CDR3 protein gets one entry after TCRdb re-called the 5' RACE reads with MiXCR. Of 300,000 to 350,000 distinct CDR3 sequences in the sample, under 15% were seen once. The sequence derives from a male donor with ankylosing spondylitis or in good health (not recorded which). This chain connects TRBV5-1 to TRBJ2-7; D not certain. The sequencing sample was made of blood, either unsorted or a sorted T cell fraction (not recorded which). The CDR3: CASSLGDTTSYEQYF. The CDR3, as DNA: TGCGCCAGCAGCTTGGGGGATACCACCTCCTACGAGCAGTACTTC.